Below, 5 T cell receptor beta chains from the same sample are listed, as sequenced in a study of T-cell memory formation after mild COVID-19. TCRdb used MiXCR to reprocess the 5' RACE reads, holding one entry per CDR3 protein. The sample yields roughly 450,000 distinct CDR3 sequences, 18% seen once. Sequencing was carried out using PBMCs or a T cell subset sorted from them (not recorded which). These receptors were taken from an adult woman who had mild COVID-19 (a few samples of this study predate the infection). Cell type and time point are not known.

This clonotype was observed a handful of times. V and J are TRBV7-9 and TRBJ1-6; 8 bases align to TRBD1. The CDR3 is 14 amino acids. With V trimmed by 6 bases and J by 6 bases, 4 bases remained unmatched. The germline CDR1 and CDR2 sequences are SEHNR and FQNEAQ (reference sequence). This chain's CDR3 is CASRQGAANSPLHF. The CDR3 region has the DNA TGTGCCAGCAGGCAGGGGGCTGCTAATTCACCCCTCCACTTT.

The chain carries TRBV21-1 and TRBJ1-4; TRBD1, the table's D call, lacks a check against the DNA. TRBV21-1 is described as a pseudogene. This CDR3 is 17 amino acids long. CDR3 amino acids: CASSKECGTGHNEKLFF. The CDR3 DNA sequence: TGTGCCAGCAGCAAAGAATGTGGAACAGGCCATAATGAAAAACTGTTTTTT.

This clonotype appeared once. The chain links TRBV6-6 to TRBJ2-7; 10 nucleotides align to TRBD2. The CDR3 is 17 amino acids. Looked up from germline, CDR1 is MNHNY and CDR2 is SVGAGI (reference sequence). Trimming removed 7 bases from V and 3 bases from J; junction bases left unmatched: 15. The CDR3 sequence: CASTRRLLAGGLYEQYF. The CDR3 nucleotides read TGTGCCAGCACCAGGCGTCTTTTAGCGGGAGGTCTCTACGAGCAGTACTTC.

This clonotype occurred a few times. This chain connects TRBV9 to TRBJ1-1; D perhaps matches TRBD1 (5 bases). Germline V gene sequence: CDR1 SGDLS, CDR2 YYNGEE. The CDR3 covers 14 residues. V dropped 0 bases and J dropped 1 base, with 7 bases sitting between them. The CDR3 DNA follows: TGTGCCAGCAGCGTAGGGACAACGAACACTGAAGCTTTCTTT. Amino acids: CASSVGTTNTEAFF.

V gene TRBV7-6 combines with J gene TRBJ1-1; the D is unclear. CDR1 and CDR2 (germline): SGHVS, FNYEAQ. V lost 6 bases to trimming and J lost 1 base, with 21 bases between them. The CDR3 is 17 amino acids. In DNA form, the CDR3 reads TGTGCCAGCAGTCCGGATTATCTGGTGTCGGAGAACACTGAAGCTTTCTTT. Translated, it gives CASSPDYLVSENTEAFF.